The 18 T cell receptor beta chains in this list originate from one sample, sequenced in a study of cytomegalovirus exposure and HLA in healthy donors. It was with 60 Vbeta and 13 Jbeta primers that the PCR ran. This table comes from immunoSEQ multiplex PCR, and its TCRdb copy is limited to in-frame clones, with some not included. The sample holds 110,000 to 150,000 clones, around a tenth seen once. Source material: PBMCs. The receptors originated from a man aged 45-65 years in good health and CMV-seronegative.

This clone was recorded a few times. The CDR3 protein is CASSLGGDWDGYTF. The DNA of the CDR3 is TGTGCCAGCAGCTTAGGGGGAGATTGGGATGGCTACACCTTC. This chain links TRBV11-2 with TRBJ1-2; unclear D gene. The V and J ends lost 1 base and 6 bases respectively, with 12 bases between them. Germline CDR1 is SGHAT and CDR2 is FQNNGV. The CDR3 spans 14 residues.

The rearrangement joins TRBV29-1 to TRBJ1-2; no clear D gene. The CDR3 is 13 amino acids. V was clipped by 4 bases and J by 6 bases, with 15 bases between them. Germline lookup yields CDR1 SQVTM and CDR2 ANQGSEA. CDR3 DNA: TGCAGCGTTGGCGACACCGGAGGACATGGCTACACCTTC. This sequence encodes CSVGDTGGHGYTF.

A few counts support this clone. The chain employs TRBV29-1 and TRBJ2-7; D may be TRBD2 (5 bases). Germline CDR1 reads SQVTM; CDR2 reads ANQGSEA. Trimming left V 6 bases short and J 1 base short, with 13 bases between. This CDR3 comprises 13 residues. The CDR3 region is CSVRGISSYEQYF. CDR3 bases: TGCAGCGTCCGGGGAATTTCTTCCTACGAGCAGTACTTC.

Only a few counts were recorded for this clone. DNA of the CDR3: TGTGCCAGTAGTAAGTTTCGGGACAGGGAAGAGACCCAGTACTTC. It specifies CASSKFRDREETQYF. The V call is TRBV19, the J call TRBJ2-5, with TRBD1 matching 9 bases. The CDR3 extends over 15 amino acids. The V segment lost 4 bases and the J segment 3 bases; nucleotides outside the gene matches: 6. Germline V gene lookup returns CDR1 LNHDA and CDR2 SQIVND (reference sequence).

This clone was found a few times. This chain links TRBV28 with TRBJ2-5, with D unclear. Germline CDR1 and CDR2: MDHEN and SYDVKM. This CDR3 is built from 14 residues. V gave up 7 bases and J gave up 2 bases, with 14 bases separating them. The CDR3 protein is CASTDVLVQETQYF. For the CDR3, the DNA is TGTGCCAGCACCGACGTCCTAGTTCAAGAGACCCAGTACTTC.

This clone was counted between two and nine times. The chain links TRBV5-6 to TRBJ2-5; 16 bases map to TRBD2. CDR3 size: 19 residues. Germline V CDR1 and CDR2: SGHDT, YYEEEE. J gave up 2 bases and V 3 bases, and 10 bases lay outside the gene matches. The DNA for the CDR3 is TGTGCCAGCAGCTCGCCCACGGGACTAGCGGGGGGGAAACAAGAGACCCAGTACTTC. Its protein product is CASSSPTGLAGGKQETQYF.

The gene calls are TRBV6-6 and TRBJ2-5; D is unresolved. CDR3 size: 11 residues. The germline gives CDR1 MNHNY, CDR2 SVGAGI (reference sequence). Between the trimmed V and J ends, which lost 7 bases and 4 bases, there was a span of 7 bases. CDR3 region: CASTPGETQYF. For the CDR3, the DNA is TGTGCCAGCACCCCAGGAGAGACCCAGTACTTC.

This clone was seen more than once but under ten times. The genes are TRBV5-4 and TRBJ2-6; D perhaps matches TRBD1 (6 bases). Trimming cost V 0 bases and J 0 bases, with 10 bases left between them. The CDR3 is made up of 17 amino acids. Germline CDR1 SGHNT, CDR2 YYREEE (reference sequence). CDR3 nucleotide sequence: TGTGCCAGCAGCTTGGGGGGACACATCTCTGGGGCCAACGTCCTGACTTTC. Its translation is CASSLGGHISGANVLTF. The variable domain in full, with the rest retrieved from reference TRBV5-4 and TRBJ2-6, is ETGVTQSPTHLIKTRGQQVTLRCSSQSGHNTVSWYQQALGQGPQFIFQYYREEENGRGNFPPRFSGLQFPNYSSELNVNALELDDSALYLCASSLGGHISGANVLTFGAGSRLTVL.

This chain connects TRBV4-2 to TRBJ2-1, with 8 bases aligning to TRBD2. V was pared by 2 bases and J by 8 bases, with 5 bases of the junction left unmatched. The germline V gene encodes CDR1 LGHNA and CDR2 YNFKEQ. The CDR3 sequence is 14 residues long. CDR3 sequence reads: CASSQQKTSDEQFF. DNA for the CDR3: TGTGCCAGCAGCCAACAAAAGACTAGCGATGAGCAGTTCTTC.

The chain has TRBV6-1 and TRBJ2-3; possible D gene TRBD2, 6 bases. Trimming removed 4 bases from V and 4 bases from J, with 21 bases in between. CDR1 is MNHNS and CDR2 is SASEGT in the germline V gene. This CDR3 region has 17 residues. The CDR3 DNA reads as TGTGCCAGCAGTGGCGGGACTCCCCGAGGGGCCCCAGATACGCAGTATTTT. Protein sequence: CASSGGTPRGAPDTQYF.

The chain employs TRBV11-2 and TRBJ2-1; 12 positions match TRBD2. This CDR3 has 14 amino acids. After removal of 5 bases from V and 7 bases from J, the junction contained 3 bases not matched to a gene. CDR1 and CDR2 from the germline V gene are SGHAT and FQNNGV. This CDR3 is CASSPTSGGNEQFF. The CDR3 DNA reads TGTGCCAGCAGCCCGACTAGCGGGGGAAATGAGCAGTTCTTC.

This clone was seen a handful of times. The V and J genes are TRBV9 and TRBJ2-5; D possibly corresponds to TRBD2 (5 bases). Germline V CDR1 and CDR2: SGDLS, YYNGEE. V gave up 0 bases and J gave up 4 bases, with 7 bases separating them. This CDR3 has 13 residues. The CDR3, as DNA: TGTGCCAGCAGCGTAGATGAGGGAGAGACCCAGTACTTC. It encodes CASSVDEGETQYF.

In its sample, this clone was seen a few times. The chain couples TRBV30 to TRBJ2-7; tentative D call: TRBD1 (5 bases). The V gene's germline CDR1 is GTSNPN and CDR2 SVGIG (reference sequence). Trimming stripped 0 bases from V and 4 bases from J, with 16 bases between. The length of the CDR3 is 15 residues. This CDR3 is CAWSVLKGLGYEQYF. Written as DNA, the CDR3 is TGTGCCTGGAGTGTACTTAAGGGGTTGGGATACGAGCAGTACTTC.

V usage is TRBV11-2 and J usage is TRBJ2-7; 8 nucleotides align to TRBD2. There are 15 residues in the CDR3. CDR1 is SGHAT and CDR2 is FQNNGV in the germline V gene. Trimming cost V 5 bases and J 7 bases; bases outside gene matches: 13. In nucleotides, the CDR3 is TGTGCCAGCAGCCTTCGAGGTAGCGGGATGGAAGAGCAGTACTTC. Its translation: CASSLRGSGMEEQYF. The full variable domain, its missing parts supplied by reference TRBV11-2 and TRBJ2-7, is EAGVAQSPRYKIIEKRQSVAFWCNPISGHATLYWYQQILGQGPKLLIQFQNNGVVDDSQLPKDRFSAERLKGVDSTLKIQPAKLEDSAVYLCASSLRGSGMEEQYFGPGTRLTVT.

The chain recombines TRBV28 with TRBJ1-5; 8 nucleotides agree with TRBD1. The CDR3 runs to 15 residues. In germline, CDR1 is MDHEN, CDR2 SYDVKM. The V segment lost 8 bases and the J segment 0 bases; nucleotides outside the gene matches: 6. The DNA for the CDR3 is TGTGCCAGCTTGAACAGGGGGGGTAGCAATCAGCCCCAGCATTTT. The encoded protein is CASLNRGGSNQPQHF.

Here the CDR3 reads CASSQAGANSPLHF. The DNA of the CDR3 is TGTGCCAGCAGCCAGGCAGGGGCCAATTCACCCCTCCACTTT. The chain uses TRBV7-2 and TRBJ1-6; tentatively, D is TRBD1 (6 bases). Trimming shortened V by 5 bases and J by 7 bases, and 12 bases separated the two germline ends. The CDR3 spans 14 residues. CDR1 and CDR2 from the germline V gene are SGHTA and FQGNSA.

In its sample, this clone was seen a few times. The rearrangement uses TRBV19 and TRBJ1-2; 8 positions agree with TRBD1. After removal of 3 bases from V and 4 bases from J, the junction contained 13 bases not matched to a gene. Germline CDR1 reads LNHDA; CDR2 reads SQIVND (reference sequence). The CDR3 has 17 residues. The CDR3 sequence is CASSIQGASVNFYGYTF. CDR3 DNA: TGTGCCAGTAGTATCCAGGGGGCAAGTGTCAACTTCTATGGCTACACCTTC.

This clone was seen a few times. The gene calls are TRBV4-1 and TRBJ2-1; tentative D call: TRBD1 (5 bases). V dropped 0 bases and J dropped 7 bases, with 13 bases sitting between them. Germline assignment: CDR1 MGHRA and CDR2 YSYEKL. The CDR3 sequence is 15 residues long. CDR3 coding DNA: TGCGCCAGCAGCCAAGATGGCTGGGGCCGGAATGAGCAGTTCTTC. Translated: CASSQDGWGRNEQFF.